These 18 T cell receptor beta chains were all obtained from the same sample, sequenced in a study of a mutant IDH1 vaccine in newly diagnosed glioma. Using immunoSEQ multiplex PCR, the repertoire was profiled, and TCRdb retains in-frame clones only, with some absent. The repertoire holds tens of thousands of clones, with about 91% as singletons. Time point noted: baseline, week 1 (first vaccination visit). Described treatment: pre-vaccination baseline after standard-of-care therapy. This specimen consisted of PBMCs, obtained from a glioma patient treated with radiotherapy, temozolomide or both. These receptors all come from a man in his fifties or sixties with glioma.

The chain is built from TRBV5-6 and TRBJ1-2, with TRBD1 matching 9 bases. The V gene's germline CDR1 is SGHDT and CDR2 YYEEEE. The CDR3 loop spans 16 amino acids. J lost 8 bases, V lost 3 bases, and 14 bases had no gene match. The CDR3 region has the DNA TGTGCCAGCAGCTGGACGGGTTTGGGACAGGGAGTAGGCTACACCTTC. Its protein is CASSWTGLGQGVGYTF.

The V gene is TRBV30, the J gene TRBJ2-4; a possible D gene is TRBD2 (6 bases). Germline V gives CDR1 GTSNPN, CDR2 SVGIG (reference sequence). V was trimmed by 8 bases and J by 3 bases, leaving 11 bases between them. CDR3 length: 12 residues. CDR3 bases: TGTGCCCTGGCGGGACGCAAAAACATTCAGTACTTC. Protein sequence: CALAGRKNIQYF.

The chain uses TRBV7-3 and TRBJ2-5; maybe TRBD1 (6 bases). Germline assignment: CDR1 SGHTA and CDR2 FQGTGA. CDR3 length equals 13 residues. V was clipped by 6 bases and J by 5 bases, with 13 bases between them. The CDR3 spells CASSKGVGETQYF. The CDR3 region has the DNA TGTGCCAGCAGTAAGGGGGTGGGCGAGACCCAGTACTTC.

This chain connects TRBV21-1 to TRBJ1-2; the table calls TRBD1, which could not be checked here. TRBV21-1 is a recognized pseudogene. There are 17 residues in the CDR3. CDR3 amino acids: CASSKRVTGPKIHGYTF. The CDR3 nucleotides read TGTGCCAGCAGCAAACGGGTGACAGGGCCCAAAATCCATGGCTACACCTTC.

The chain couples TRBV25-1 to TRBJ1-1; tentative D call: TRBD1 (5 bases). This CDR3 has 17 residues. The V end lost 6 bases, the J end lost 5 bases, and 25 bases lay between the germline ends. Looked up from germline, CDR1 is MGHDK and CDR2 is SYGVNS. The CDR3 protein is CASSSQVGERAWTEAFF. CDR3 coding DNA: TGTGCCAGCAGCTCACAGGTGGGAGAGAGGGCGTGGACTGAAGCTTTCTTT.

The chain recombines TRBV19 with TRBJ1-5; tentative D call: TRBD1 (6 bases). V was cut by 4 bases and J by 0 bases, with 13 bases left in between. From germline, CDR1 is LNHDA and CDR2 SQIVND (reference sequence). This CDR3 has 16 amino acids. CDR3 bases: TGTGCCAGTAGTACTACCGGGACATATAGCAATCAGCCCCAGCATTTT. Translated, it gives CASSTTGTYSNQPQHF.

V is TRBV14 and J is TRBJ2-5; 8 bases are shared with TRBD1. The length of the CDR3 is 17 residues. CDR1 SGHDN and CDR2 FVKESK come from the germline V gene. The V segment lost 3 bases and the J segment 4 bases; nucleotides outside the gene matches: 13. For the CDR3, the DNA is TGTGCCAGCAGCCACATCGTCCGGACAGGGTCTGTAGAGACCCAGTACTTC. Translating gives CASSHIVRTGSVETQYF.

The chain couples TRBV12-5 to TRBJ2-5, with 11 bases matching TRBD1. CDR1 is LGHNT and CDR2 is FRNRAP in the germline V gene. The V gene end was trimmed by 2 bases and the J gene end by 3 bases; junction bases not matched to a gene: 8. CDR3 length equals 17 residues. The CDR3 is CASGLFLGQGAKETQYF. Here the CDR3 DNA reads TGTGCTAGTGGTTTGTTCCTCGGACAGGGGGCAAAAGAGACCCAGTACTTC.

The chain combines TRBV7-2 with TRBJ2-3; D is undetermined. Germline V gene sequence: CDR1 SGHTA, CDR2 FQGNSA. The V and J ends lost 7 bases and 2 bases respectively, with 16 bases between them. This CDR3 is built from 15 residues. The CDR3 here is CASTPPSEATDTQYF. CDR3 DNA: TGTGCCAGCACCCCGCCCAGCGAAGCCACAGATACGCAGTATTTT.

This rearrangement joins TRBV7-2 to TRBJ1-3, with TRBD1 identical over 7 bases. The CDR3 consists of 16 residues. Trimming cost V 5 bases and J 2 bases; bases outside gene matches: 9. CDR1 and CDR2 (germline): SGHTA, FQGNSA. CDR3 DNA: TGTGCCAGCAGCGCCGGCAGGGGGGGACCTGGAAACACCATATATTTT. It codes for CASSAGRGGPGNTIYF.

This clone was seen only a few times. Here the CDR3 DNA reads TGTGCCATCAGTGAGTCTGGGACAGGGGCTAACTATGGCTACACCTTC. This sequence encodes CAISESGTGANYGYTF. The chain carries TRBV10-3 and TRBJ1-2; 10 bases match TRBD1. CDR3 length: 16 amino acids. The V segment lost 0 bases and the J segment 0 bases; nucleotides outside the gene matches: 1. Germline CDR1 is ENHRY and CDR2 is SYGVKD.

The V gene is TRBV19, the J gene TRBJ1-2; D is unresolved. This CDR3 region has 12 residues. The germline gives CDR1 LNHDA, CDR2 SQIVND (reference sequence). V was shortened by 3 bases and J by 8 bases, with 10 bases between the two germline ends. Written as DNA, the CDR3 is TGTGCCAGTAGTATTGGAACATTGGGCTACACCTTC. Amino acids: CASSIGTLGYTF.

In DNA form, the CDR3 reads TGCGCCAGCAGCCCCGACGCTTATACAGGGTACGGCACTGAAGCTTTCTTT. It yields the protein CASSPDAYTGYGTEAFF. The chain is built from TRBV5-1 and TRBJ1-1; tentatively, D is TRBD1 (6 bases). V lost 4 bases and J 4 bases, leaving 23 bases between the germline ends. This CDR3 comprises 17 residues. Looked up from germline, CDR1 is SGHRS and CDR2 is YFSETQ.

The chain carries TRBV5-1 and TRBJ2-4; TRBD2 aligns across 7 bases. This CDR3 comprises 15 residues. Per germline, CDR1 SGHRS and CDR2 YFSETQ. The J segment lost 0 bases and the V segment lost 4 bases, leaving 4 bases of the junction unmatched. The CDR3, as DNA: TGCGCCAGCAGCGATAGCGGGTTAGCCAAAAACATTCAGTACTTC. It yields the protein CASSDSGLAKNIQYF.

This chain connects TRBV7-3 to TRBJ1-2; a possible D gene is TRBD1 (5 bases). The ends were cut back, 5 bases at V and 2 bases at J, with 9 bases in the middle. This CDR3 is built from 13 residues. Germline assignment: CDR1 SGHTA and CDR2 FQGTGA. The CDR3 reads CASSTDKNYGYTF. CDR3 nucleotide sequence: TGTGCCAGCAGCACGGACAAGAACTATGGCTACACCTTC.

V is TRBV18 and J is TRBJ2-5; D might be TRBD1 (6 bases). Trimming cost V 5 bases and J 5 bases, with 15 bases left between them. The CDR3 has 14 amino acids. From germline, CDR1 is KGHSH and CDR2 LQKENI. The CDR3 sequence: CASSSQGYRETQYF. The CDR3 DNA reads TGTGCCAGCTCATCTCAGGGGTATAGGGAGACCCAGTACTTC.

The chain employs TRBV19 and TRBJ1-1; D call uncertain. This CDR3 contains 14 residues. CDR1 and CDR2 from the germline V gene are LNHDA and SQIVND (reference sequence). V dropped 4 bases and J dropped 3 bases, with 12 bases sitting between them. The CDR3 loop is CASSSSVEDTEAFF. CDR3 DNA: TGTGCCAGTAGTAGCTCGGTGGAGGACACTGAAGCTTTCTTT.

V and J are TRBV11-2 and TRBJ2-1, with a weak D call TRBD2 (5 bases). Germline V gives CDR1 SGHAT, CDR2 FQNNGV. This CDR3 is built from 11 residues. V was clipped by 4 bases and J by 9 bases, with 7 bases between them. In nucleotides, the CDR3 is TGTGCCAGCAGCTCGCGGGTTGAGCAGTTCTTC. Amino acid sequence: CASSSRVEQFF.